This record concerns one T cell receptor beta chain sequence. Trimming took off 7 bases at V and 4 bases at J, with 24 bases between the two ends. Germline V CDR1 and CDR2: SQVTM, ANQGSEA. The CDR3 sequence is 16 residues long. This sample was included in a study of OX40 agonist ivuxolimab in advanced cancers. Excluded were patients having autoimmune disease history or systemic immunosuppression. TCRdb's copy holds only in-frame clones and misses some; the assay was immunoSEQ multiplex PCR. The sample holds about 73,000 clones, roughly 80% seen once. The chain links TRBV29-1 to TRBJ2-3, with a possible D match to TRBD2 (5 bases). The clonotype originates from an adult with an advanced solid tumor such as melanoma, head and neck, liver or kidney cancer. The sequenced sample was CD4+ or CD8+ T cells sorted from blood, obtained in a trial of the OX40 agonist ivuxolimab. The CDR3 DNA follows: TGCAGCGCCGACTCACGAGCGACGGGAAGGGCAGATACGCAGTATTTT. Its protein product is CSADSRATGRADTQYF.